Below, one T cell receptor (beta chain) is given with its context. This clonotype was observed a few times. It has no known antigen specificity. The input lacks base qualities; no much larger clone sits a single base away. Taken from cysteine to phenylalanine, the CDR3 has 14 residues. Just CDR3 DNA is preserved here, 42 bases in frame from base 1. Cut back by 10 bases and 7 bases, the V and J ends lie 20 bases apart. CDR1 and CDR2, per the germline V gene, are SGHRS and YFSETQ. The record originates from a study of CD8 T cells in ankylosing spondylitis listed by TCRdb under 2017. About the full investigation: To find TCR variants linked to disease, the study profiled T cell receptor beta repertoires in ankylosing spondylitis patients and healthy donors. The whole study cohort included 108 healthy donors and over 20 ankylosing spondylitis patients. Peripheral blood was sampled, and synovial fluid was also collected from ankylosing spondylitis patients. Paper-wide results and their limitations: The disease-linked clones showed a CD8+ phenotype and occurred at relatively low frequencies in peripheral blood. Some motif variants were previously reported in synovial fluid and blood of reactive arthritis patients, suggesting common disease-initiation mechanisms. The disease-linked clones were reported as significantly enriched in matched synovial fluid samples from ankylosing spondylitis patients. A TCR beta motif of several highly homologous amino acid variants appeared characteristic of blood from ankylosing spondylitis patients.

These reads were obtained on an Illumina HiSeq 2500. TCR beta libraries were prepared by quantitative 5'-RACE with molecular barcodes. Per the source publication's procedure: A new computational method, built on a probabilistic model of VDJ rearrangement, was used to identify disease-linked TCR variants. TCRdb redid the processing of the public reads, applying fastp at Q25 and MiXCR, and retained in-frame beta chains. Rows are unified per CDR3 protein, each entry keeping the most common DNA and genes. The authors' filters were not applied to this entry. Present in this sample are roughly 450,000 distinct CDR3 sequences, 25% to 30% of which were seen just once. The top ten hold under 0.9% of the sample.

The V and J segments used are TRBV5-1 and TRBJ2-2, with the D gene too uncertain to name. The receptor was isolated from a male donor with ankylosing spondylitis. Sequencing was done on a sample of blood, either unsorted or a sorted T cell fraction (not recorded which). CDR3 protein: CAGHSPLTGGELFF. The nucleotide sequence reads as follows: TGCGCCGGCCACTCTCCCTTAACGGGCGGGGAGCTGTTTTTT.